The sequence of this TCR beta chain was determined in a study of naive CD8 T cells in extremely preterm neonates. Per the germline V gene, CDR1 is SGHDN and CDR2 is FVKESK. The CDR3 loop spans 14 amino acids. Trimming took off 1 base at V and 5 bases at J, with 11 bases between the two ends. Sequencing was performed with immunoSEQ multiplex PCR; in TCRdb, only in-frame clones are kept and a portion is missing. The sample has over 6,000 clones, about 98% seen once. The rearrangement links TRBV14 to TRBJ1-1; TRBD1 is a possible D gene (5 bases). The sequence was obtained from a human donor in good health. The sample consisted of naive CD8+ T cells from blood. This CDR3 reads CASSQGWGGTEAFF. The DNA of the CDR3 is TGTGCCAGCAGCCAAGGGTGGGGGGGAACTGAAGCTTTCTTT.